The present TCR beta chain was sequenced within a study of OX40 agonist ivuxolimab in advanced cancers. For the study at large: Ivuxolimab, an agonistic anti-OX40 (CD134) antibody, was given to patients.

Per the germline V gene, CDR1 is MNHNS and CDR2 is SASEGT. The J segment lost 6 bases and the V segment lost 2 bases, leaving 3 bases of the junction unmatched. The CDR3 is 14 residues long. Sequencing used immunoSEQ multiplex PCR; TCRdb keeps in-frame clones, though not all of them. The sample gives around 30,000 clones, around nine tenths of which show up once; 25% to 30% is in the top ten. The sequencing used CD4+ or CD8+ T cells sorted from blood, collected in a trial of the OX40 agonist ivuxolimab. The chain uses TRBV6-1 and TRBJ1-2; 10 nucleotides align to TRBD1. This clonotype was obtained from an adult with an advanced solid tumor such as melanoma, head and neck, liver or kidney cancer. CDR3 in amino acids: CASSEPGTGDGYTF. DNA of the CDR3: TGTGCCAGCAGTGAACCCGGGACAGGGGATGGCTACACCTTC.